This T cell receptor (beta chain) comes out of a study of CD8+ T cells in alopecia areata listed by TCRdb under 2018. Regarding the research as a whole: Treated patients were enrolled in an open-label pilot trial of oral tofacitinib at 5 to 10 mg twice daily for moderate-to-severe alopecia areata. Tofacitinib was administered for 6 to 18 months, and 6 months of follow-up off drug were then conducted to assess delayed response and recurrence. Disease severity in treated patients was measured with the SALT score, which quantifies the percentage of affected scalp surface area. High-throughput TCRbeta sequencing was used to examine T cell clonal expansion in alopecia areata in both the C3H/HeJ mouse model and human patients. In humans, TCRbeta sequencing was performed on scalp tissue and on sorted CD4+ and CD8+ peripheral blood T cells from healthy controls and from patients with patchy or totalis/universalis alopecia areata. Patients on tofacitinib were biopsied at baseline and after 4 and 24 weeks of treatment, and several of the patients also had a later scalp biopsy. Scalp clonality was compared across normal scalp (n=4), patchy alopecia areata scalp (n=8), and alopecia totalis/universalis scalp (n=8). RNA was extracted with the PAXgene miRNA kit for fixed scalp, the miRNeasy kit for PBMCs, and the RNeasy kit for mouse skin. TCRbeta CDR3 regions were amplified by immunoSEQ multiplex PCR with 35 Vbeta forward and 13 Jbeta reverse primers.

This sample's time point label indicates: more than three weeks on oral tofacitinib. The sample's treatment or condition label is to be understood as: oral pan-JAK inhibitor, 5-10 mg twice daily. Peripheral blood and lesional scalp punch biopsies were obtained from patients with alopecia areata. PBMCs were isolated by density centrifugation and stained for CD3, CD4 and CD8, and CD4+ and CD8+ T cells were sorted on a FACSAria. Study-wide conclusions, independent of this receptor: Unlike mouse skin, where gammadelta T cells dominate, normal human skin contains resident alphabeta T cells that get sequenced too, which complicates analysis of the scalp TCR repertoire. Shared TCR sequences between patients were less evident than in mice, which may be partly attributable to HLA diversity in the patient population. The treated cohort was small, with a single nonresponder, so links between baseline CD8+ expansion and response need larger studies. Compared with normal scalp, lesional scalp had higher clonality and more expanded CD8+ clones, particularly in alopecia totalis/universalis, a pattern that suggests antigenic drive. With tofacitinib, both scalp clonality and the number of expanded CD8+ clones among the top 100 scalp clones went down significantly. Many expanded lesional clones were found to persist in scalp and blood during tofacitinib treatment, and relapse after treatment cessation may be partly explained by this persistence.

The library was made by the immunoSEQ multiplex PCR assay. RNA was extracted from all samples and reverse transcribed into cDNA, which served as template for TCR sequencing. SuperScript III was used to make first-strand cDNA, primed with a 2:1 mix of oligo-dT and random hexamers. A synthetic immune receptor repertoire was used to measure amplification bias, and any remaining bias was corrected computationally. The published analysis was carried out like this. Raw reads were preprocessed for error removal, and CDR3 was defined according to IMGT conventions as running from the conserved cysteine to phenylalanine. Clonality was computed by normalizing Shannon entropy by log2 of the number of productive unique TCRs and subtracting the result from 1. Scalp TCRbeta sequences were cross-referenced with sorted blood CD4 and CD8 repertoires so that the CD4 or CD8 identity of scalp clones could be inferred. This is the immuneACCESS table as TCRdb keeps it, with only in-frame sequences that have V and J called. A part of the clones is gone; compared with another copy, unresolved V genes explain less than half, and the rest is unexplained. Clonal size and the V and J genes are those of that table, whereas D and trimming came from the DNA. Within this sample are 120,000 to 150,000 clones, with 80% to 90% of them counted one time only. Around 25% of the sample comes from the top ten.

About this clone itself: Its antigen is still unknown. Base qualities are not recorded, but no much larger clone differs from it by a single base.

A distance of 9 bases separates the germline ends of V and J, which lose 0 bases and 0 bases respectively. From a lookup of the germline V gene, CDR1 and CDR2 are MNHEY and SVGAGI. From its cysteine to its phenylalanine, the CDR3 spans 15 amino acids. CDR3 DNA only is kept here, 45 bases in frame from base 1. The rearrangement joined TRBV6-5 to TRBJ2-7, with the D gene uncertain. This sequence originates from a human donor with alopecia areata. Sequenced material: CD8+ T cells sorted from blood, taken at week 4, from a patient treated with tofacitinib. CDR3 protein: CASSYSSSFSYEQYF. The nucleotides read TGTGCCAGCAGTTACTCGTCCAGCTTCTCCTACGAGCAGTACTTC.